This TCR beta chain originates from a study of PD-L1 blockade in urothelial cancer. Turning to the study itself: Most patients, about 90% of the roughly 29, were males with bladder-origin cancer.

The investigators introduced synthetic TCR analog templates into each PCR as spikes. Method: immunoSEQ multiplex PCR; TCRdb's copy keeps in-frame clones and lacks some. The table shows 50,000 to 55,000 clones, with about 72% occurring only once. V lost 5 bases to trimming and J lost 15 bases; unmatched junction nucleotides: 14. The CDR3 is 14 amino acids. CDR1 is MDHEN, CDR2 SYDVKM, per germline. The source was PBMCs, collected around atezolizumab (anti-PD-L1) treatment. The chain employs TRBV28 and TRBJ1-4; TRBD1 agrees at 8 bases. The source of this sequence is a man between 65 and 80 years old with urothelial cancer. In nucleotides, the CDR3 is TGTGCCAGCAGTCCGGACAGGGCAGGTGGGGTGGTGTTTTTT. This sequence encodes CASSPDRAGGVVFF.